This entry lists 28 T cell receptor beta chains sequenced from one sample in a study of blood T cell repertoires in COVID-19. The assay was immunoSEQ multiplex PCR, and TCRdb's table has in-frame clones only and misses some. This repertoire shows approximately 160,000 clones, over 80% found once; its top ten account for 2.5% to 3.5%. The sequenced material came from peripheral blood. The receptors were gathered from a woman aged 60 to 75 with acute or convalescent COVID-19.

The V and J genes are TRBV5-1 and TRBJ2-7; TRBD2 might be the D (6 bases). The CDR3 contains 14 residues. Trimming took off 4 bases at V and 9 bases at J, with 20 bases between the two ends. Germline V gene lookup returns CDR1 SGHRS and CDR2 YFSETQ. The CDR3 here is CASSPDGGTGGQYF. DNA for the CDR3: TGCGCCAGCAGCCCGGACGGAGGGACCGGCGGGCAGTACTTC.

This CDR3 is CASSVGTAFKPNYGYTF. The CDR3 DNA sequence: TGTGCCAGCAGCGTCGGGACAGCGTTTAAGCCTAACTATGGCTACACCTTC. The chain combines TRBV9 with TRBJ1-2, with 7 nucleotides matching TRBD1. Germline CDR1 reads SGDLS; CDR2 reads YYNGEE. Trimming took 2 bases from V and 0 from J; bases not matched to a gene: 10. This CDR3 region has 17 residues.

The J gene is TRBJ2-3, the V gene TRBV30, with 8 bases matching TRBD1. V gave up 5 bases and J gave up 2 bases; unmatched junction bases: 9. The CDR3 consists of 15 residues. Germline-derived CDR1 and CDR2 are GTSNPN and SVGIG (reference sequence). CDR3 loop: CAWSDRDRFTDTQYF. The CDR3 DNA sequence: TGTGCCTGGTCGGACCGGGACAGGTTCACAGATACGCAGTATTTT. The full variable domain, with the rest looked up from reference TRBV30 and TRBJ2-3, is SQTIHQWPATLVQPVGSPLSLECTVEGTSNPNLYWYRQAAGRGLQLLFYSVGIGQISSEVPQNLSASRPQDRQFILSSKKLLLSDSGFYLCAWSDRDRFTDTQYFGPGTRLTVL.

The V and J genes are TRBV16 and TRBJ1-2; possibly TRBD1 for D (6 bases). Trimming shortened V by 0 bases and J by 4 bases, and 15 bases separated the two germline ends. The CDR3 loop spans 16 amino acids. Germline loops: CDR1 KGHSY, CDR2 FQNENV. The CDR3 DNA reads TGTGCCAGCAGCCAATCGGGCCCCAGGGGCCCCTATGGCTACACCTTC. As protein: CASSQSGPRGPYGYTF.

The genes are TRBV11-2 and TRBJ1-4, with 7 bases that match TRBD1. CDR1 SGHAT and CDR2 FQNNGV come from the germline V gene. V shed 6 bases, J shed 8 bases, and the junction held 18 bases outside the gene matches. The CDR3 has 17 amino acids. The CDR3, as DNA: TGTGCCAGCAGTCTTCGGGACAGAACCTACCGGCCCGAAAAACTGTTTTTT. This encodes CASSLRDRTYRPEKLFF. Looking up the rest from reference TRBV11-2 and TRBJ1-4 gives the full variable domain: EAGVAQSPRYKIIEKRQSVAFWCNPISGHATLYWYQQILGQGPKLLIQFQNNGVVDDSQLPKDRFSAERLKGVDSTLKIQPAKLEDSAVYLCASSLRDRTYRPEKLFFGSGTQLSVL.

This CDR3 is CASSYMFSPDTQYF. DNA of the CDR3: TGTGCCAGCAGTTACATGTTCAGTCCAGATACGCAGTATTTT. The V and J genes are TRBV6-5 and TRBJ2-3; no clear D gene. Germline CDR1 is MNHEY and CDR2 is SVGAGI. The CDR3 loop spans 14 amino acids. V lost 2 bases to trimming and J lost 4 bases, with 10 bases between them.

V usage is TRBV18 and J usage is TRBJ1-5; 9 bases align to TRBD1. The CDR3 covers 14 residues. Germline V gene sequence: CDR1 KGHSH, CDR2 LQKENI. J was trimmed by 5 bases and V by 3 bases; bases with no gene match: 2. The CDR3 DNA reads TGTGCCAGCTCACCCAACAGGGGGCATCAGCCCCAGCATTTT. Translation gives CASSPNRGHQPQHF.

With respect to this clone: Sequence at one end of the junction differs from germline and may be a read error. V and J are TRBV15 and TRBJ1-2; TRBD1 aligns across 7 bases. This CDR3 region has 14 residues. The germline CDR1 and CDR2 sequences are LNHNV and YYDKDF (reference sequence). The CDR3 coding sequence is TGTGCCACCAGCATACTCCCCGACAGGGCAGGGATTAGCTTC. This translates into CATSILPDRAGISF.

Written as DNA, the CDR3 is TGTGCCAGCAGCTTATCAAGAGCAGATACGCAGTATTTT. Protein product: CASSLSRADTQYF. The V gene is TRBV11-2, the J gene TRBJ2-3; unclear D gene. Germline CDR1 reads SGHAT; CDR2 reads FQNNGV. The CDR3 runs to 13 residues. The ends were cut back, 2 bases at V and 4 bases at J, with 7 bases in the middle. Together with reference TRBV11-2 and TRBJ2-3, the CDR3 gives the full variable domain: EAGVAQSPRYKIIEKRQSVAFWCNPISGHATLYWYQQILGQGPKLLIQFQNNGVVDDSQLPKDRFSAERLKGVDSTLKIQPAKLEDSAVYLCASSLSRADTQYFGPGTRLTVL.

This chain connects TRBV28 to TRBJ2-2, with 8 bases that match TRBD1. The CDR3 loop spans 15 amino acids. CDR1 is MDHEN, CDR2 SYDVKM, per germline. Trimming cost V 6 bases and J 1 base; bases outside gene matches: 4. The CDR3: CASSSTGVNTGELFF. CDR3 DNA sequence: TGTGCCAGCAGCTCGACAGGGGTGAACACCGGGGAGCTGTTTTTT.

The chain employs TRBV28 and TRBJ1-1, with D hard to call. With 5 bases removed from V and 1 base from J, the gap between germline ends came to 14 bases. The CDR3 spans 15 residues. Germline V gene lookup returns CDR1 MDHEN and CDR2 SYDVKM. DNA for the CDR3: TGTGCCAGCAGTACTCAGGCTTTATCGAACACTGAAGCTTTCTTT. This sequence encodes CASSTQALSNTEAFF.

The genes are TRBV11-2 and TRBJ2-7; D is uncertain. V lost 5 bases, J lost 0 bases, and 5 bases lay in between. In germline, CDR1 is SGHAT, CDR2 FQNNGV. The CDR3 length is 12 residues. The CDR3 DNA is TGTGCCAGCAGCCCGAGCTCCTACGAGCAGTACTTC. Residues: CASSPSSYEQYF. Complete variable domain (other parts from reference TRBV11-2 and TRBJ2-7): EAGVAQSPRYKIIEKRQSVAFWCNPISGHATLYWYQQILGQGPKLLIQFQNNGVVDDSQLPKDRFSAERLKGVDSTLKIQPAKLEDSAVYLCASSPSSYEQYFGPGTRLTVT.

This chain links TRBV12-5 with TRBJ1-5, with a possible D match to TRBD1 (5 bases). The V and J ends lost 2 bases and 0 bases respectively, with 11 bases between them. The V gene's germline CDR1 is LGHNT and CDR2 FRNRAP. The CDR3 covers 16 residues. The DNA of the CDR3 is TGTGCTAGTGGTTTGAGCCTGACAGATAGCAATCAGCCCCAGCATTTT. Protein sequence: CASGLSLTDSNQPQHF.

J is TRBJ1-4 and V is TRBV14; TRBD1 is a possible D gene (5 bases). Trimming shortened V by 0 bases and J by 3 bases, and 11 bases separated the two germline ends. The germline gives CDR1 SGHDN, CDR2 FVKESK. The CDR3 runs to 16 residues. The CDR3 nucleotides are TGTGCCAGCAGCCAAGATGCGGCGGGGGCTAATGAAAAACTGTTTTTT. It codes for CASSQDAAGANEKLFF.

The rearrangement joins TRBV4-1 to TRBJ2-7; D might be TRBD1 (5 bases). The germline V gene has CDR1 MGHRA and CDR2 YSYEKL. V gave up 4 bases and J gave up 5 bases, with 12 bases separating them. There are 13 residues in the CDR3. CDR3 nucleotides: TGCGCCAGCAGCCCCTCCGACAGCCACGAGCAGTACTTC. Translated: CASSPSDSHEQYF.

The DNA for the CDR3 is TGTGCCAGCAGCTTAGCCCGGGACAGTATAGGAGAGACCCAGTACTTC. This codes for CASSLARDSIGETQYF. V is TRBV7-9 and J is TRBJ2-5; 7 bases match TRBD1. With 0 bases clipped from V and 4 bases from J, the junction kept 8 bases outside the gene matches. CDR3 length: 16 residues. Germline CDR1 and CDR2: SEHNR and FQNEAQ (reference sequence).

The chain has TRBV5-6 and TRBJ2-3; TRBD1 matches at 7 bases. J gave up 8 bases and V 4 bases, and 10 bases lay outside the gene matches. Germline CDR1 reads SGHDT; CDR2 reads YYEEEE. This CDR3 region has 14 residues. The CDR3 spells CASSQRQGVGTQYF. The CDR3 nucleotides are TGTGCCAGCAGCCAAAGACAGGGTGTAGGTACGCAGTATTTT. Full variable domain (remainder filled in from reference TRBV5-6 and TRBJ2-3): DAGVTQSPTHLIKTRGQQVTLRCSPKSGHDTVSWYQQALGQGPQFIFQYYEEEERQRGNFPDRFSGHQFPNYSSELNVNALLLGDSALYLCASSQRQGVGTQYFGPGTRLTVL.

This clone was counted between two and nine times. This rearrangement joins TRBV19 to TRBJ1-1, with TRBD1 identical over 7 bases. Per the germline V gene, CDR1 is LNHDA and CDR2 is SQIVND (reference sequence). The trim removed 10 bases at V and 3 bases at J, leaving 17 bases unmatched. The CDR3 contains 16 residues. The CDR3 region is CATRGAMGRGYTEAFF. CDR3 DNA sequence: TGTGCCACCAGGGGGGCAATGGGGCGCGGGTACACTGAAGCTTTCTTT.

Comment on this clone: A junction end diverges from the germline sequence, so it may reflect a read error. The chain uses TRBV2 and TRBJ2-2, with D possibly matching TRBD2 (5 bases). This CDR3 comprises 18 residues. From germline, CDR1 is SNHLY and CDR2 FYNNEI. This CDR3 is CASSTSDSYPASGGQLFF. The CDR3 nucleotides read TGTGCCAGCAGTACCTCGGACTCGTACCCCGCCTCGGGCGGGCAGCTGTTTTTT.

The chain links TRBV11-3 to TRBJ2-7; 9 nucleotides align to TRBD2. CDR3 length: 14 amino acids. Per germline, CDR1 SGHNT and CDR2 YENEEA. Trimming cost V 5 bases and J 1 base; bases outside gene matches: 3. The CDR3 reads CASSPTSGSYEQYF. The CDR3, as DNA: TGTGCCAGCAGCCCGACTAGCGGATCCTACGAGCAGTACTTC.

This clone appeared once. In DNA, the CDR3 is TGTGCCAGCTCCCTTCTAGGGACAGGGAGCTTCAATACCTACGAGCAGTACTTC. It specifies CASSLLGTGSFNTYEQYF. This rearrangement joins TRBV18 to TRBJ2-7; 9 nucleotides line up with TRBD1. This CDR3 is built from 18 residues. The germline CDR1 and CDR2 sequences are KGHSH and LQKENI. With V trimmed by 6 bases and J by 2 bases, 17 bases remained unmatched.

This rearrangement joins TRBV6-6 to TRBJ1-4, with 7 positions matching TRBD1. Trimming took 5 bases from V and 3 from J; bases not matched to a gene: 12. The CDR3 runs to 17 residues. Germline CDR1 reads MNHNY; CDR2 reads SVGAGI (reference sequence). Here the CDR3 reads CASSPGQLSLANEKLFF. The CDR3 DNA follows: TGTGCCAGCAGTCCGGGACAGCTGAGTCTGGCTAATGAAAAACTGTTTTTT.

The rearrangement uses TRBV14 and TRBJ2-5, with D maybe TRBD2 (6 bases). This CDR3 region has 17 residues. Per germline, CDR1 SGHDN and CDR2 FVKESK. The germline V and J ends were trimmed by 3 bases and 3 bases, with 20 bases remaining between them. The DNA for the CDR3 is TGTGCCAGCAGCCACCACAAGATGGGGACTGGGAAAGAGACCCAGTACTTC. Its translation: CASSHHKMGTGKETQYF.

The V gene is TRBV28, the J gene TRBJ2-2, with D hard to call. The V end lost 6 bases, the J end lost 7 bases, and 9 bases lay between the germline ends. There are 12 residues in the CDR3. Per germline, CDR1 MDHEN and CDR2 SYDVKM. The CDR3 protein is CASSLRVGELFF. CDR3 sequence (DNA): TGTGCCAGCAGCCTTCGGGTCGGGGAGCTGTTTTTT.

This sequence joins TRBV4-1 and TRBJ1-5, with D uncertain. Germline V gives CDR1 MGHRA, CDR2 YSYEKL. The CDR3 runs to 17 residues. The ends were cut back, 1 base at V and 4 bases at J, with 17 bases in the middle. The CDR3 DNA reads TGCGCCAGCAGCCAAGGGGAGAGTCTTAGCGGTAATCAGCCCCAGCATTTT. The encoded protein is CASSQGESLSGNQPQHF.

Notes on this clone: The sample has other DNA sequences that encode this CDR3 too. J is TRBJ1-1 and V is TRBV10-3; 7 bases align to TRBD1. This CDR3 has 13 amino acids. CDR1 ENHRY and CDR2 SYGVKD come from the germline V gene. V was pared by 6 bases and J by 5 bases, with 6 bases of the junction left unmatched. The CDR3 region has the DNA TGTGCCATCAGCCAGACAGGGAATACTGAAGCTTTCTTT. Translation gives CAISQTGNTEAFF.

The V call is TRBV28, the J call TRBJ2-3; the match to TRBD2 covers 9 bases. This CDR3 comprises 14 residues. Germline CDR1 is MDHEN and CDR2 is SYDVKM. Trimming took 6 bases from V and 12 from J; bases not matched to a gene: 13. CDR3 in DNA: TGTGCCAGCAGGAAGACCATTTCCGGGACTAGCCAGTATTTT. Its translation is CASRKTISGTSQYF.

The chain has TRBV7-2 and TRBJ1-6, with D tentatively TRBD1 (6 bases). This CDR3 has 15 amino acids. The germline V gene encodes CDR1 SGHTA and CDR2 FQGNSA. V was cut by 4 bases and J by 8 bases, with 15 bases left in between. The CDR3 loop is CASSSRGQRDSPLHF. The CDR3 bases are TGTGCCAGCAGCTCCCGAGGACAGCGTGATTCACCCCTCCACTTT.